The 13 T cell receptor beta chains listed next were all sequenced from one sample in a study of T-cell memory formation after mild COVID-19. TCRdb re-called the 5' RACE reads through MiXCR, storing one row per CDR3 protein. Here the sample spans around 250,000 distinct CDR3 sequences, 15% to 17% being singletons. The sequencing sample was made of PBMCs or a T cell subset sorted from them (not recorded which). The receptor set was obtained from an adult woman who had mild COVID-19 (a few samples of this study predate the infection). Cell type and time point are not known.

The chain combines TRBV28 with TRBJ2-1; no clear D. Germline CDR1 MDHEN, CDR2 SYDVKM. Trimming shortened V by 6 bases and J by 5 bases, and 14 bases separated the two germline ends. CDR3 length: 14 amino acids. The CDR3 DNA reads TGTGCCAGCAGATCCCCGGGTCTTCACAATGAGCAGTTCTTC. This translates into CASRSPGLHNEQFF.

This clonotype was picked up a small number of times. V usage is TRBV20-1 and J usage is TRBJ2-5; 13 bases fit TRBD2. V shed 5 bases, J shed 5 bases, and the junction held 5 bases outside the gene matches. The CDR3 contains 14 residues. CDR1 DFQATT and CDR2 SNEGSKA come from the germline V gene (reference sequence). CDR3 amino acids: CSASTSGRSETQYF. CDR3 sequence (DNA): TGCAGTGCTTCGACTAGCGGGAGGAGTGAGACCCAGTACTTC.

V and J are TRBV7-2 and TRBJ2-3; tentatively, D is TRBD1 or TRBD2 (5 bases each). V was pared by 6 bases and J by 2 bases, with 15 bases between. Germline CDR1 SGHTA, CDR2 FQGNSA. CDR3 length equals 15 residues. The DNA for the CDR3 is TGTGCCAGCAGGCTTACTCGGGGCACCACAGATACGCAGTATTTT. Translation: CASRLTRGTTDTQYF. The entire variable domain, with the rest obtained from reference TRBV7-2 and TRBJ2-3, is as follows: GAGVSQSPSNKVTEKGKDVELRCDPISGHTALYWYRQSLGQGLEFLIYFQGNSAPDKSGLPSDRFSAERTGGSVSTLTIQRTQQEDSAVYLCASRLTRGTTDTQYFGPGTRLTVL.

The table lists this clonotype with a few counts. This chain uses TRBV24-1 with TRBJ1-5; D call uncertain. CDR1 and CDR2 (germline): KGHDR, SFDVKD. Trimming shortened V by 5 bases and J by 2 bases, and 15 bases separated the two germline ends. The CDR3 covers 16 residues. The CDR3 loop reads CATSAPGESGNQPQHF. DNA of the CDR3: TGTGCCACCAGTGCACCGGGCGAGTCTGGCAATCAGCCCCAGCATTTT.

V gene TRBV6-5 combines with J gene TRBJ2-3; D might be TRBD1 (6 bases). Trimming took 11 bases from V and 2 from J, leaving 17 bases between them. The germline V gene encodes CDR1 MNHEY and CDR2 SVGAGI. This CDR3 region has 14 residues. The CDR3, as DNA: TGTGCCGTCAAACCGGGACACCACACAGATACGCAGTATTTT. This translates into CAVKPGHHTDTQYF.

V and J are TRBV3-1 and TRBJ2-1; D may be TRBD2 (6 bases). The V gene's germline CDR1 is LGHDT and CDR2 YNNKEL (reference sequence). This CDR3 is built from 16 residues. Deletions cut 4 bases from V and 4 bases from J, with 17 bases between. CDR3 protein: CASSRAIAAEYNEQFF. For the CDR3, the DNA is TGTGCCAGCAGCCGCGCGATAGCGGCTGAGTACAATGAGCAGTTCTTC.

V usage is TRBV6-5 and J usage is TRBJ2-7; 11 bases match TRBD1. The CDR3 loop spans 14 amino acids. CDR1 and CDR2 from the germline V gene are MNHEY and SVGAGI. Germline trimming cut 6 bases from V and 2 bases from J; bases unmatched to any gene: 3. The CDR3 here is CASSGTGGPYEQYF. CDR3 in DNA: TGTGCCAGCAGCGGGACAGGGGGACCCTACGAGCAGTACTTC.

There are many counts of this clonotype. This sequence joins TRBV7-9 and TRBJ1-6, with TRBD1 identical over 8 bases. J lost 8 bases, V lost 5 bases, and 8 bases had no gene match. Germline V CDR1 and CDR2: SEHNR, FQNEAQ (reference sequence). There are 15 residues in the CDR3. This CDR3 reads CASSRDDRGHSPLHF. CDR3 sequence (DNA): TGTGCCAGCAGCCGTGACGACAGGGGACATTCACCCCTCCACTTT.

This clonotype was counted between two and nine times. This CDR3 is CASSPRTGTRYNEQFF. For the CDR3, the DNA is TGTGCCAGCAGCCCCCGGACAGGGACCAGATACAATGAGCAGTTCTTC. The chain combines TRBV13 with TRBJ2-1; 8 positions match TRBD1. The CDR3 contains 16 residues. Trimming removed 5 bases from V and 4 bases from J; junction bases left unmatched: 10. Looked up from germline, CDR1 is PRHDT and CDR2 is FYEKMQ (reference sequence).

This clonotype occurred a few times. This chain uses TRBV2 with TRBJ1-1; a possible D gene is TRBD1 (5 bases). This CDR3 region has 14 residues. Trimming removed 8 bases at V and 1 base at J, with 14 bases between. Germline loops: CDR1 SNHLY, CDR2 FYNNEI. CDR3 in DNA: TGTGCCAGCGAGTACTTTGACAGGAACACTGAAGCTTTCTTT. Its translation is CASEYFDRNTEAFF.

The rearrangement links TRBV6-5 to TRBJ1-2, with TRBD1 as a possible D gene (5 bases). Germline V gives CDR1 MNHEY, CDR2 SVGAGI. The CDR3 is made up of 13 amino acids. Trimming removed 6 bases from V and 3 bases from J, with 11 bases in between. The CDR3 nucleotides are TGTGCCAGCAGCGACGGGGGGGACTATGGCTACACCTTC. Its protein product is CASSDGGDYGYTF.

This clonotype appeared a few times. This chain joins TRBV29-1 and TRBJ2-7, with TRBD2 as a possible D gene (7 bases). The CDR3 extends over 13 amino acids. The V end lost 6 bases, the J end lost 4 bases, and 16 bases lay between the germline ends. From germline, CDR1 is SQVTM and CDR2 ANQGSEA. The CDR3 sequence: CSVAKGGGYEQYF. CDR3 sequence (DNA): TGCAGCGTGGCGAAGGGGGGAGGGTACGAGCAGTACTTC.

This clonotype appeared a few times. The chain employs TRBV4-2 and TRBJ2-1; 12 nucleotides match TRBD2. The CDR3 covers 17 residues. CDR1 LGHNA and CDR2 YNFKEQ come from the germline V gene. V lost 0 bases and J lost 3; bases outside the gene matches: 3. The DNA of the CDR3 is TGTGCCAGCAGCCAAGAACTAGCGGGGGGAAACTACAATGAGCAGTTCTTC. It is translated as CASSQELAGGNYNEQFF.